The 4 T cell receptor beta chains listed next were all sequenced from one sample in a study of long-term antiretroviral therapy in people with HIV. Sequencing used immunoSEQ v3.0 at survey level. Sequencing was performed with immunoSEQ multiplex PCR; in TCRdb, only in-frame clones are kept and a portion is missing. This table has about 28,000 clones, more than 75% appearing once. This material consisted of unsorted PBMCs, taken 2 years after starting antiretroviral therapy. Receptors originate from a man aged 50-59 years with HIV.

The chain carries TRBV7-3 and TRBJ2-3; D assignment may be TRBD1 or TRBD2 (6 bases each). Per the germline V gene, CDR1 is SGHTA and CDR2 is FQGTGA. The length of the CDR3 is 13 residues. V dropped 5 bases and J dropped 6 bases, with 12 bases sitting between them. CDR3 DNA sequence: TGTGCCAGCAGCCCACGGGGGCGGGATACGCAGTATTTT. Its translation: CASSPRGRDTQYF.

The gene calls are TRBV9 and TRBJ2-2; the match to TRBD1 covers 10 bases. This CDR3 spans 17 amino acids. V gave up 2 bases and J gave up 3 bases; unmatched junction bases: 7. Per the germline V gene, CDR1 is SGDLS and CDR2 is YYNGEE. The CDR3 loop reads CASSVSLGTGDTGELFF. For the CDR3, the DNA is TGTGCCAGCAGCGTCAGCCTTGGGACAGGGGACACCGGGGAGCTGTTTTTT. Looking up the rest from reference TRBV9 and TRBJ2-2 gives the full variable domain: DSGVTQTPKHLITATGQRVTLRCSPRSGDLSVYWYQQSLDQGLQFLIQYYNGEERAKGNILERFSAQQFPDLHSELNLSSLELGDSALYFCASSVSLGTGDTGELFFGEGSRLTVL.

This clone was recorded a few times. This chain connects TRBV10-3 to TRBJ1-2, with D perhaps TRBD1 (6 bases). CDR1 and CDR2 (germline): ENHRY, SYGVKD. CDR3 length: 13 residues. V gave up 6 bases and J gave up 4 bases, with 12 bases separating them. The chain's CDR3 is CAISVDRTYGYTF. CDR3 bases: TGTGCCATCAGCGTCGACAGGACCTATGGCTACACCTTC.

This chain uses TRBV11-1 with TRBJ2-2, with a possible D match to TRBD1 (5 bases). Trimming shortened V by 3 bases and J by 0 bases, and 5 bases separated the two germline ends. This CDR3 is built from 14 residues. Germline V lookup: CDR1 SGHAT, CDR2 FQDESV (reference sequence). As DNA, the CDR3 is TGTGCCAGCAGCTTGACAGCGAACACCGGGGAGCTGTTTTTT. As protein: CASSLTANTGELFF.